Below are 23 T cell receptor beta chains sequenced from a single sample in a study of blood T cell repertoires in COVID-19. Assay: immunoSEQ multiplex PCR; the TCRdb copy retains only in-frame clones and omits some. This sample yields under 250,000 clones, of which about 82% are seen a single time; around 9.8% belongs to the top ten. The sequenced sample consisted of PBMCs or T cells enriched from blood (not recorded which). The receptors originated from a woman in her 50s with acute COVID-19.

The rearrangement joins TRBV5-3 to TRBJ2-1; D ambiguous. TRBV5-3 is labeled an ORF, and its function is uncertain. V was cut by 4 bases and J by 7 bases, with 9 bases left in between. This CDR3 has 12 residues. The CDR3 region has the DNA TGTGCCAGAAGCCCGGAGAGGAATGAGCAGTTCTTC. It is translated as CARSPERNEQFF.

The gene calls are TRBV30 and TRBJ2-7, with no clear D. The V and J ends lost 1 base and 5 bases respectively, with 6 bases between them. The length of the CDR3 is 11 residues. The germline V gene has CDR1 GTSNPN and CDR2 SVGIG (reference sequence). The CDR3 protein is CAWSGADEQYF. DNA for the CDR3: TGTGCCTGGAGTGGGGCCGACGAGCAGTACTTC.

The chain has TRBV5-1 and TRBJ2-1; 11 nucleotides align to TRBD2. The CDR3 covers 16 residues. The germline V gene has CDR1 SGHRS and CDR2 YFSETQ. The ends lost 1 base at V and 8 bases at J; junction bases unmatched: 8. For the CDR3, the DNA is TGCGCCAGCAGCTTGTATAGTAGCGGGGGGGCAGATGAGCAGTTCTTC. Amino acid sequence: CASSLYSSGGADEQFF.

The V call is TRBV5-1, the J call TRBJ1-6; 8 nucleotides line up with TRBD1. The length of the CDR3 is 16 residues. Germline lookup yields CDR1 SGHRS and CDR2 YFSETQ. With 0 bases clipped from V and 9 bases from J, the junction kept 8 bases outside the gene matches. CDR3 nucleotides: TGCGCCAGCAGCTTGGCCCTAGGGACAGGCTTTTCACCCCTCCACTTT. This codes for CASSLALGTGFSPLHF.

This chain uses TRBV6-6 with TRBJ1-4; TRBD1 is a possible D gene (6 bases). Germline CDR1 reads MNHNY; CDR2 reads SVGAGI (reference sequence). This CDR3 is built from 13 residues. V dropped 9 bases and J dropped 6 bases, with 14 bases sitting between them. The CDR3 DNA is TGTGCCAGTGCCCGGGGGGCGTATGAAAAACTGTTTTTT. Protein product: CASARGAYEKLFF.

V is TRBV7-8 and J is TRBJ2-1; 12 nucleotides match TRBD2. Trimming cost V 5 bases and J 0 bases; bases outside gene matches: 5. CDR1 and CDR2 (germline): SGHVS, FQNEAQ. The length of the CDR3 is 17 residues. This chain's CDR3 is CASSPTSGSHSYNEQFF. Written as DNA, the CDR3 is TGTGCCAGCAGCCCGACTAGCGGGAGCCACTCCTACAATGAGCAGTTCTTC.

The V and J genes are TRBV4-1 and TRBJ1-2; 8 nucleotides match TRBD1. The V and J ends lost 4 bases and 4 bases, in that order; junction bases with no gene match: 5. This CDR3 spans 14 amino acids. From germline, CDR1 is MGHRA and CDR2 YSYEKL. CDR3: CASSPRQGSYGYTF. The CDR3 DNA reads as TGCGCCAGCAGCCCAAGACAGGGGAGCTATGGCTACACCTTC.

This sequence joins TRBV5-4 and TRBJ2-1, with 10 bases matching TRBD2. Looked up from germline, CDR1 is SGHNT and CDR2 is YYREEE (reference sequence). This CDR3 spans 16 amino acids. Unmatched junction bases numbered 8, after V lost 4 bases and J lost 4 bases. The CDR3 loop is CASSASSGGQYNEQFF. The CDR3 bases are TGTGCCAGCAGCGCCTCTAGCGGGGGCCAATACAATGAGCAGTTCTTC.

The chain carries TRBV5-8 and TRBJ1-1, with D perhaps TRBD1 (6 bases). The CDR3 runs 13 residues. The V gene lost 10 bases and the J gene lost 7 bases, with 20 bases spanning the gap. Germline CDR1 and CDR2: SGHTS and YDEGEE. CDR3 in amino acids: CAPLGGALFEAFF. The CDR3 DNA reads TGTGCCCCCTTAGGGGGGGCTCTATTTGAAGCTTTCTTT.

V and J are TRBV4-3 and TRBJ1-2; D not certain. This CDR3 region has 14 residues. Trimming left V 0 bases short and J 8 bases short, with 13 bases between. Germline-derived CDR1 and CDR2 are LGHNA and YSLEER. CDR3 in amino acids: CASSQEPRSRGYTF. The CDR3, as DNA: TGCGCCAGCAGCCAAGAACCTCGGTCGAGAGGCTACACCTTC.

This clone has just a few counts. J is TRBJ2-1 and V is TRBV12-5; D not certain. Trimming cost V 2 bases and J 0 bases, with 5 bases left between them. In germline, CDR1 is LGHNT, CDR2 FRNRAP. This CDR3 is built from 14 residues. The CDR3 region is CASGLFGSYNEQFF. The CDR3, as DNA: TGTGCTAGTGGTTTGTTCGGCTCCTACAATGAGCAGTTCTTC.

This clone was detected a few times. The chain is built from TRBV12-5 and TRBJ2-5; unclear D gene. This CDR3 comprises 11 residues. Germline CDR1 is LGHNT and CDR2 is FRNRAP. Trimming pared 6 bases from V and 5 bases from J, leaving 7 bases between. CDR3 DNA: TGTGCTAGTGGCTACCTCGAGACCCAGTACTTC. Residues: CASGYLETQYF.

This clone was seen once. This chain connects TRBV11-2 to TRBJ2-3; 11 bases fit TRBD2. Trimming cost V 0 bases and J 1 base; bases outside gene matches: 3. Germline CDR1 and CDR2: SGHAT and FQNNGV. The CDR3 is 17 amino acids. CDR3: CASSLDVLAGGTDTQYF. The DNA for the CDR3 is TGTGCCAGCAGCTTAGATGTACTAGCGGGGGGCACAGATACGCAGTATTTT.

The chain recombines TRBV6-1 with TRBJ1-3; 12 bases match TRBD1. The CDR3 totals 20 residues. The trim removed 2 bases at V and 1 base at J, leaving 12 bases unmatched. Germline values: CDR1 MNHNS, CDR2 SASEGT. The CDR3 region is CASSEFHGTGGVGSGNTIYF. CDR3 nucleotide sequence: TGTGCCAGCAGTGAATTCCATGGGACAGGGGGCGTCGGTTCTGGAAACACCATATATTTT.

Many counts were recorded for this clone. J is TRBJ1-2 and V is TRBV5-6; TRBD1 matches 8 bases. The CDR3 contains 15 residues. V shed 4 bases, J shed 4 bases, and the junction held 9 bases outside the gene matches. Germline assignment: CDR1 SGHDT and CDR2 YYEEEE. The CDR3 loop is CASSRDRGESYGYTF. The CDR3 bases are TGTGCCAGCAGCAGAGACAGGGGAGAAAGCTATGGCTACACCTTC. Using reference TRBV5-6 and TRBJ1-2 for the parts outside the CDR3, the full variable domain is DAGVTQSPTHLIKTRGQQVTLRCSPKSGHDTVSWYQQALGQGPQFIFQYYEEEERQRGNFPDRFSGHQFPNYSSELNVNALLLGDSALYLCASSRDRGESYGYTFGSGTRLTVV.

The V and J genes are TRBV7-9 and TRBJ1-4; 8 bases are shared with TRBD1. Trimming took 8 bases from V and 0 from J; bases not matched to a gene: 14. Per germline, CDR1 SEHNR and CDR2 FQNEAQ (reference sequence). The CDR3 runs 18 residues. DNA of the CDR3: TGTGCCAGCCATCGTCCCGGGACAGGACTGGCAACTAATGAAAAACTGTTTTTT. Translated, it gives CASHRPGTGLATNEKLFF. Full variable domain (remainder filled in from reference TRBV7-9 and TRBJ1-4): DTGVSQNPRHKITKRGQNVTFRCDPISEHNRLYWYRQTLGQGPEFLTYFQNEAQLEKSRLLSDRFSAERPKGSFSTLEIQRTEQGDSAMYLCASHRPGTGLATNEKLFFGSGTQLSVL.

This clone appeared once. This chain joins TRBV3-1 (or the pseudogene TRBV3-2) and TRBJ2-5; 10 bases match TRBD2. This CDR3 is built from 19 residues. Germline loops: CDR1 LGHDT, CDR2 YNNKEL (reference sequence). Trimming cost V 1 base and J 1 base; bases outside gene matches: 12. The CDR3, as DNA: TGTGCCAGCAGCCAAGTACTGGAGCGGGGGGGCCGGGGCCAAGAGACCCAGTACTTC. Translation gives CASSQVLERGGRGQETQYF.

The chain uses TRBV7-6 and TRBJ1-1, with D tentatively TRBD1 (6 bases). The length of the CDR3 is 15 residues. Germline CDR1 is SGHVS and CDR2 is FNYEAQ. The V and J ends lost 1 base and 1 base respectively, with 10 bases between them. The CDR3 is CASSLGSRGNTEAFF. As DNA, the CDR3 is TGTGCCAGCAGCTTAGGTAGCAGGGGGAACACTGAAGCTTTCTTT. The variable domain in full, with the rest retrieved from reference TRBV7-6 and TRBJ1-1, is GAGVSQSPRYKVTKRGQDVALRCDPISGHVSLYWYRQALGQGPEFLTYFNYEAQQDKSGLPNDRFSAERPEGSISTLTIQRTEQRDSAMYRCASSLGSRGNTEAFFGQGTRLTVV.

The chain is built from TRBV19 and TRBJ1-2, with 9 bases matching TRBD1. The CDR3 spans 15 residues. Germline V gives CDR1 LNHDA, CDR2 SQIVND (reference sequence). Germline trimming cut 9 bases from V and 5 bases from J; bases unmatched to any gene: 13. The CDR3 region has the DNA TGTGCCAGCCGGGACAGGGAAGAATTCGGGTATGGCTACACCTTC. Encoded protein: CASRDREEFGYGYTF.

CDR3 sequence: CASSLPGETALGEQFF. The CDR3, as DNA: TGTGCCAGCAGCCTACCCGGAGAGACGGCCCTGGGTGAGCAGTTCTTC. The chain carries TRBV5-4 and TRBJ2-1; D uncertain. The germline gives CDR1 SGHNT, CDR2 YYREEE (reference sequence). The CDR3 has 16 residues. V lost 4 bases, J lost 9 bases, and 23 bases lay in between.

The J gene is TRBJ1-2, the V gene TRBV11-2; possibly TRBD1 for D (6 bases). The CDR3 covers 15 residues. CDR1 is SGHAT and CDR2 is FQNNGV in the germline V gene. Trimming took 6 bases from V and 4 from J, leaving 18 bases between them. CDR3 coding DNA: TGTGCCAGCAGAGCTTATATCATAGGGGGCTATGGCTACACCTTC. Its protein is CASRAYIIGGYGYTF.

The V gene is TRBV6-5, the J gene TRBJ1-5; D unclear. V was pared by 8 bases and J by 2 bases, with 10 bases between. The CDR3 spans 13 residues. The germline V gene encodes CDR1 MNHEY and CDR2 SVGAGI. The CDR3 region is CASEGGGNQPQHF. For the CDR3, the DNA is TGTGCCAGCGAAGGAGGTGGCAATCAGCCCCAGCATTTT.

CDR3 nucleotide sequence: TGTGCCAGCAGCTTAGGGCTAGCGGGGGACTTTAGCACAGATACGCAGTATTTT. Its translation: CASSLGLAGDFSTDTQYF. This chain joins TRBV7-2 and TRBJ2-3; TRBD2 matches at 10 bases. V gave up 1 base and J gave up 0 bases; unmatched junction bases: 7. The CDR3 is made up of 18 amino acids. Germline V lookup: CDR1 SGHTA, CDR2 FQGNSA.